Detailed here is one TCR beta chain. Antigen specificity is unknown. Libraries were prepared by immunoSEQ multiplex PCR; TCRdb keeps only in-frame clonotypes and omits some of them. The repertoire holds around 45,000 clones, about 94% seen once, with around 1.9% in the top ten. The data derive from a study of T cells in tuberculosis. Study-level information: A South African cohort included IGRA-negative adolescents, latently infected IGRA-positive adolescents and adults with active tuberculosis. Findings of the study overall: Shorter CDR3-alpha in active tuberculosis partly drove smaller distances.

V lost 4 bases and J lost 4; bases outside the gene matches: 5. This CDR3 comprises 15 residues. Germline assignment: CDR1 SGDLS and CDR2 YYNGEE. The rearrangement links TRBV9 to TRBJ2-7; 13 bases are shared with TRBD2. This sequence was found in a donor between 5 and 29 years old with latent tuberculosis or without tuberculosis infection. Some clones in this sample may be carry-over from other donors' samples. The sequenced sample was PBMCs. The CDR3 DNA follows: TGTGCCAGCAGCCCACTAGCGGGAGGGGGGTACGAGCAGTACTTC. This translates into CASSPLAGGGYEQYF. The full variable domain, rest sourced from reference TRBV9 and TRBJ2-7, is DSGVTQTPKHLITATGQRVTLRCSPRSGDLSVYWYQQSLDQGLQFLIQYYNGEERAKGNILERFSAQQFPDLHSELNLSSLELGDSALYFCASSPLAGGGYEQYFGPGTRLTVT.